Reported below is one T cell receptor beta chain. The target antigen is unknown. RNA amounts of about 0.5 to 1 ug underwent reverse transcription with random hexamers. The TCR beta CDR3 was amplified by immunoSEQ multiplex PCR across 54 Vbeta, 13 Jbeta. TCRdb re-called the immunoSEQ multiplex PCR reads through MiXCR, storing one row per CDR3 protein. The sample yields some 180,000 distinct CDR3 sequences, 80% to 95% seen once. The data stem from a study of CD8 T cells in Susac syndrome. Study observations and caveats: The study admitted that it had a relatively small number of individuals in its TCR sequencing and HLA analysis.

Sequencing targeted TCR beta in T cells from blood (CD8+ and CD4+). Purification of the CD8+ and CD4+ T cells relied on negative isolation, and TEMRA cells underwent FACS enrichment. This TCR derives from a human donor in good health. Material: CD4+ T cells from PBMCs.

The CDR3 nucleotides are TGTGCCTGGAGTGTACCCCGGGGGGCGGCCCAAGAGACCCAGTACTTC. Encoded protein: CAWSVPRGAAQETQYF. The V call is TRBV30, the J call TRBJ2-5; TRBD2 is a possible D gene (7 bases). V lost 0 bases, J lost 1 base, and 15 bases lay in between. Germline lookup yields CDR1 GTSNPN and CDR2 SVGIG (reference sequence). The CDR3 is made up of 16 amino acids. Looking up the rest from reference TRBV30 and TRBJ2-5 gives the full variable domain: SQTIHQWPATLVQPVGSPLSLECTVEGTSNPNLYWYRQAAGRGLQLLFYSVGIGQISSEVPQNLSASRPQDRQFILSSKKLLLSDSGFYLCAWSVPRGAAQETQYFGPGTRLLVL.